This T cell receptor (beta chain) was captured in a study of cytotoxic CD8 clonotypes in ibrutinib-treated CLL. Across the study: A mean of around 260,000 productive templates and tens of thousands of productive rearrangements was obtained per sample.

Study conclusions and caveats: Clonality went higher at ibrutinib response and then dropped back toward baseline at progression. Clonality at baseline surpassed age-matched healthy donors and tracked circulating CD8+ T-cell counts.

Measured with immunoSEQ multiplex PCR; TCRdb has only the in-frame clones, and not every one. The sample contains 35,000 or so clones, 65% to 75% of which appear only once. Remarks on this clone: Its antigen is as yet unknown.

Per the germline V gene, CDR1 is SGHDT and CDR2 is YYEEEE. V was trimmed by 3 bases and J by 0 bases, leaving 18 bases between them. The CDR3 is 18 residues long. The gene calls are TRBV5-6 and TRBJ1-4; D ambiguous. This sample comprised PBMCs, obtained at disease progression, from a patient treated with ibrutinib. The TCR comes from a human donor with chronic lymphocytic leukemia. The CDR3 reads CASSSYYQRFTTNEKLFF. Here the CDR3 DNA reads TGTGCCAGCAGCTCCTACTACCAAAGATTTACAACTAATGAAAAACTGTTTTTT.